This TCR beta chain was captured in a study of T cell responses to AZD1222 COVID-19 vaccine. General observations from the study: Clonal diversity was possibly underestimated, and the donors were mostly white British, with more females. The study reported that nearly half of spike-specific TCRs target unmutated variant regions. Of the AZD1222 recipients, only 5 or 6 were seropositive at baseline.

The germline V and J ends were trimmed by 0 bases and 2 bases, with 14 bases remaining between them. This CDR3 comprises 16 residues. The V gene's germline CDR1 is MNHEY and CDR2 SVGAGI. Concerning this clone itself: Its antigen is undetermined.

Only in-frame clones appear in the TCRdb table, and some are missing; sequencing was by immunoSEQ multiplex PCR. The sample comprises some 150,000 clones, around 88% of which are singletons, and 2.2% rests with the top ten. The input for sequencing was peripheral blood, taken on day 0 of AZD1222 vaccination. The source of this sequence is an adult in good health. This sequence joins TRBV6-5 and TRBJ2-7; D tentatively fits TRBD1 or TRBD2 (5 bases each). CDR3 in amino acids: CASSYSSAGRAYEQYF. The CDR3 region has the DNA TGTGCCAGCAGTTACTCATCGGCGGGCAGGGCCTACGAGCAGTACTTC.